This TCR beta chain came from a study of blood T cell repertoires in COVID-19. Across the study: T cells, B-cell-depleted T cells, or PBMCs provided the cDNA or gDNA that served as material.

Germline values: CDR1 LNHDA, CDR2 SQIVND (reference sequence). The CDR3 is 13 amino acids. The ends lost 5 bases at V and 7 bases at J; junction bases unmatched: 2. There are a few counts of this clone. The data were produced by immunoSEQ multiplex PCR, yet TCRdb's version contains in-frame clones alone and is incomplete. The sample has 350,000 to 450,000 clones; 75% to 90% are singletons. This chain joins TRBV19 and TRBJ2-1, with 10 bases aligning to TRBD2. Material for sequencing was peripheral blood. The sequence came from a woman in her sixties or seventies with COVID-19, enrolled during active disease. The chain's CDR3 is CASSVGLANEQFF. CDR3 DNA sequence: TGTGCCAGTAGTGTGGGACTAGCGAATGAGCAGTTCTTC.